The 18 T cell receptor beta chains in this list originate from one sample, sequenced in a study of cytomegalovirus exposure and HLA in healthy donors. 13 Jbeta primers and 60 Vbeta primers were used for the PCR. The data were produced by immunoSEQ multiplex PCR, yet TCRdb's version contains in-frame clones alone and is incomplete. The table shows 150,000 to 170,000 clones, with nearly 80% occurring only once. Sequencing was carried out using PBMCs. The receptors come from a man aged 25 to 40 in good health and CMV-seropositive.

This chain joins TRBV19 and TRBJ2-2; a weak D match, TRBD1 (5 bases). The CDR3 totals 14 residues. Trimming cost V 6 bases and J 6 bases, with 14 bases left between them. Germline CDR1 LNHDA, CDR2 SQIVND (reference sequence). The CDR3 DNA reads TGTGCCAGTAGCTCAGGGTGGTCCGCCGGGGAGCTGTTTTTT. It is translated as CASSSGWSAGELFF.

The chain links TRBV2 to TRBJ2-5; possibly TRBD2 for D (5 bases). Gene TRBJ2-7 matches the end of the DNA better, so the J call may be wrong. The CDR3 is made up of 15 amino acids. The germline V gene encodes CDR1 SNHLY and CDR2 FYNNEI. The CDR3 region has the DNA TGTGCCAGCAGTGATTTGGACTCCAGACCCTACGAGCAGTACTTC. Protein sequence: CASSDLDSRPYEQYF.

The rearrangement uses TRBV28 and TRBJ1-2; 7 nucleotides line up with TRBD1. Unmatched junction bases numbered 6, after V lost 3 bases and J lost 5 bases. CDR1 is MDHEN, CDR2 SYDVKM, per germline. The CDR3 is 14 amino acids. The CDR3 here is CASSFRTGSYGYTF. CDR3 bases: TGTGCCAGCAGTTTCAGGACAGGAAGTTATGGCTACACCTTC.

The chain carries TRBV4-1 and TRBJ1-4; D is undetermined. This CDR3 has 16 amino acids. Germline loops: CDR1 MGHRA, CDR2 YSYEKL. Trimming took off 1 base at V and 6 bases at J, with 15 bases between the two ends. The CDR3 reads CASSQVEGSRDEKLFF. The CDR3 DNA reads TGCGCCAGCAGCCAAGTAGAGGGCTCGCGGGATGAAAAACTGTTTTTT.

The V gene is TRBV7-9, the J gene TRBJ1-5; no definite D call. CDR3 length equals 13 residues. Germline CDR1 is SEHNR and CDR2 is FQNEAQ (reference sequence). V lost 5 bases and J 3 bases, leaving 8 bases between the germline ends. The CDR3 here is CASSPQNNQPQHF. The CDR3, as DNA: TGTGCCAGCAGCCCCCAAAACAATCAGCCCCAGCATTTT.

Worth noting for this clone: This CDR3 is also generated by other DNA sequences in the sample. The chain combines TRBV6-5 with TRBJ1-1, with D unclear. Germline CDR1 MNHEY, CDR2 SVGAGI. Trimming stripped 2 bases from V and 4 bases from J, with 8 bases between. The CDR3 contains 13 residues. The CDR3 nucleotides are TGTGCCAGCAGTTACGAGGGAGTCACTGAAGCTTTCTTT. This translates into CASSYEGVTEAFF.

This clone was observed once. The gene calls are TRBV27 and TRBJ2-7; 12 bases are a match to TRBD1. The V gene's germline CDR1 is MNHEY and CDR2 SMNVEV (reference sequence). J gave up 5 bases and V 4 bases, and 15 bases lay outside the gene matches. The CDR3 totals 18 residues. Here the CDR3 DNA reads TGTGCCAGCAGTTCTATAATACAGGGGACAGGGGGCCCGCACGAGCAGTACTTC. Encoded protein: CASSSIIQGTGGPHEQYF.

The V gene is TRBV29-1, the J gene TRBJ2-3; D perhaps matches TRBD1 (7 bases). Per the germline V gene, CDR1 is SQVTM and CDR2 is ANQGSEA. The V end was cut by 4 bases, the J end by 6 bases, with 17 bases between. CDR3 length equals 14 residues. CDR3 region: CSVVSGGGGDTQYF. Here the CDR3 DNA reads TGCAGCGTTGTCAGTGGAGGGGGCGGCGATACGCAGTATTTT.

The chain combines TRBV25-1 with TRBJ2-5; TRBD2 is a possible D gene (5 bases). With the DNA end fitting TRBJ2-7 better, the J assignment may be wrong. CDR1 MGHDK and CDR2 SYGVNS come from the germline V gene. There are 14 residues in the CDR3. The CDR3: CASSESTGKYEQYF. The CDR3 bases are TGTGCCAGCAGTGAATCTACGGGAAAATACGAGCAGTACTTC.

This chain connects TRBV4-1 to TRBJ2-2; 8 bases agree with TRBD2. V was clipped by 4 bases and J by 8 bases; unmatched bases: 3. This CDR3 comprises 13 residues. Germline V gives CDR1 MGHRA, CDR2 YSYEKL. In DNA, the CDR3 is TGCGCCAGCAGCCCGCGGGGGGAGGGGGAGCTGTTTTTT. Translated: CASSPRGEGELFF.

This chain uses TRBV27 with TRBJ2-7, with 9 bases that match TRBD2. The CDR3 contains 14 residues. CDR1 and CDR2 from the germline V gene are MNHEY and SMNVEV (reference sequence). Trimming removed 5 bases from V and 7 bases from J; junction bases left unmatched: 9. As DNA, the CDR3 is TGTGCCAGCAGTACCACCTCAGGACTAGCGGAGCAGTACTTC. It translates to CASSTTSGLAEQYF.

The J gene is TRBJ2-1, the V gene TRBV4-2, with TRBD1 matching over 8 bases. Germline V lookup: CDR1 LGHNA, CDR2 YNFKEQ. The CDR3 has 16 residues. V trimming: 4 bases; J trimming: 4 bases; junction bases outside the gene matches: 9. CDR3 amino acids: CASSRAPQGAYNEQFF. The CDR3 bases are TGTGCCAGCAGCCGGGCCCCCCAGGGGGCATACAATGAGCAGTTCTTC.

The chain carries TRBV29-1 and TRBJ1-1; D is undetermined. This CDR3 region has 12 residues. The germline gives CDR1 SQVTM, CDR2 ANQGSEA. V dropped 4 bases and J dropped 2 bases, with 8 bases sitting between them. CDR3: CSVAGKNTEAFF. Here the CDR3 DNA reads TGCAGCGTTGCGGGAAAAAACACTGAAGCTTTCTTT.

The chain links TRBV7-6 to TRBJ2-1; 8 bases fit TRBD2. Germline V CDR1 and CDR2: SGHVS, FNYEAQ. Germline trimming cut 0 bases from V and 5 bases from J; bases unmatched to any gene: 6. The CDR3 covers 16 residues. The CDR3 loop is CASSLALERENNEQFF. The CDR3 nucleotides read TGTGCCAGCAGCTTAGCGCTCGAGCGGGAGAACAATGAGCAGTTCTTC.

The genes are TRBV9 and TRBJ2-1, with D maybe TRBD1 (5 bases). V dropped 3 bases and J dropped 6 bases, with 13 bases sitting between them. The germline gives CDR1 SGDLS, CDR2 YYNGEE. The CDR3 totals 14 residues. CDR3 DNA sequence: TGTGCCAGCAGCGGGGGCCATATCTCCAATGAGCAGTTCTTC. Its translation is CASSGGHISNEQFF.

The chain recombines TRBV7-9 with TRBJ2-1, with 13 bases that match TRBD2. Germline V gives CDR1 SEHNR, CDR2 FQNEAQ (reference sequence). The CDR3 extends over 15 amino acids. V gave up 5 bases and J gave up 7 bases; unmatched junction bases: 5. CDR3 residues: CASSARLAGGNEQFF. The CDR3 DNA reads TGTGCCAGCAGCGCACGACTAGCGGGAGGTAATGAGCAGTTCTTC.

The chain combines TRBV6-5 with TRBJ2-7; 8 nucleotides line up with TRBD2. CDR1 is MNHEY and CDR2 is SVGAGI in the germline V gene. J lost 3 bases, V lost 5 bases, and 6 bases had no gene match. This CDR3 contains 14 residues. In DNA form, the CDR3 reads TGTGCCAGCAGTAAAGTAGCGGGGCTCTACGAGCAGTACTTC. It codes for CASSKVAGLYEQYF.

The gene calls are TRBV5-6 and TRBJ1-1, with unresolved D. V lost 2 bases to trimming and J lost 0 bases, with 11 bases between them. The CDR3 extends over 15 amino acids. Germline values: CDR1 SGHDT, CDR2 YYEEEE. The CDR3 spells CASSFRPTMNTEAFF. In DNA form, the CDR3 reads TGTGCCAGCAGCTTTCGACCGACAATGAACACTGAAGCTTTCTTT.